Described below is a single T cell receptor beta chain sequence and its context. Germline CDR1 and CDR2: SGHVS and FNYEAQ. V was shortened by 5 bases and J by 5 bases, with 13 bases between the two germline ends. The CDR3 spans 13 residues. The data were obtained in a study of T cell changes during pregnancy in multiple sclerosis. Clones were read by immunoSEQ multiplex PCR, and TCRdb kept only the in-frame ones, dropping some. Here the sample spans roughly 55,000 clones, about 92% being singletons. The chain couples TRBV7-6 to TRBJ2-7, with D possibly being TRBD1 (6 bases). This sequence was found in a female donor in good health, enrolled as a control in a pregnancy study. Here the sequenced sample was CD4+ T cells from peripheral blood mononuclear cells, taken after pregnancy. The DNA of the CDR3 is TGTGCCAGCAGCCCGACAGGATTCCACGAGCAGTACTTC. Its protein product is CASSPTGFHEQYF.